The 19 T cell receptor beta chains reported below all come from one sample, sequenced in a study of siplizumab effects on memory and regulatory T cells. Assay: immunoSEQ multiplex PCR; the TCRdb copy retains only in-frame clones and omits some. The repertoire holds under 95,000 clones, with 90% to 95% as singletons. Sequencing input: non-Treg CD4+ T cells sorted from blood. Receptors were obtained from a human donor in good health.

J is TRBJ2-5 and V is TRBV30; D assignment may be TRBD1 or TRBD2 (7 bases each). The CDR3 runs to 16 residues. The germline V gene encodes CDR1 GTSNPN and CDR2 SVGIG (reference sequence). Between the trimmed V and J ends, which lost 4 bases and 7 bases, there was a span of 25 bases. The CDR3 reads CAWIGQVGGFGTTQYF. CDR3 sequence (DNA): TGTGCCTGGATCGGACAGGTCGGGGGGTTTGGGACGACCCAGTACTTC. The whole variable domain, remainder taken from reference TRBV30 and TRBJ2-5, is SQTIHQWPATLVQPVGSPLSLECTVEGTSNPNLYWYRQAAGRGLQLLFYSVGIGQISSEVPQNLSASRPQDRQFILSSKKLLLSDSGFYLCAWIGQVGGFGTTQYFGPGTRLLVL.

The CDR3 protein is CASSQDRFGQGGEPQHF. In nucleotides, the CDR3 is TGCGCCAGCAGCCAAGATAGGTTTGGTCAGGGTGGAGAGCCCCAGCATTTT. J is TRBJ1-5 and V is TRBV4-1, with TRBD1 as a possible D gene (5 bases). V gave up 0 bases and J gave up 8 bases, with 20 bases separating them. Germline CDR1 MGHRA, CDR2 YSYEKL. The CDR3 covers 17 residues.

This rearrangement joins TRBV7-9 to TRBJ2-5; D possibly uses TRBD1 or TRBD2 (6 bases each). Trimming removed 6 bases at V and 8 bases at J, with 16 bases between. The CDR3 is 13 amino acids. Germline V lookup: CDR1 SEHNR, CDR2 FQNEAQ (reference sequence). CDR3 in amino acids: CASSRPGAGTQYF. In DNA form, the CDR3 reads TGTGCCAGCAGTCGACCGGGGGCTGGAACCCAGTACTTC. The variable domain in full, completed from reference TRBV7-9 and TRBJ2-5, reads DTGVSQNPRHKITKRGQNVTFRCDPISEHNRLYWYRQTLGQGPEFLTYFQNEAQLEKSRLLSDRFSAERPKGSFSTLEIQRTEQGDSAMYLCASSRPGAGTQYFGPGTRLLVL.

The chain is built from TRBV12-5 and TRBJ1-4; 7 nucleotides match TRBD1. The CDR3 totals 14 residues. CDR1 LGHNT and CDR2 FRNRAP come from the germline V gene. Losses at the gene ends were 7 bases for V and 8 bases for J; bases not matched to a gene: 10. CDR3 DNA sequence: TGTGCTAGTGCCATCCGGGCAGGGGGGGAAAAACTGTTTTTT. Translation: CASAIRAGGEKLFF.

The rearrangement uses TRBV5-1 and TRBJ1-2; D not resolved. The V gene's germline CDR1 is SGHRS and CDR2 YFSETQ. The CDR3 runs 11 residues. The V gene lost 4 bases and the J gene lost 8 bases, with 9 bases spanning the gap. The CDR3 DNA follows: TGCGCCAGCAGCGGAGCTAAAGGCTACACCTTC. Protein sequence: CASSGAKGYTF.

The chain couples TRBV11-3 to TRBJ2-4, with 10 bases aligning to TRBD1. The germline CDR1 and CDR2 sequences are SGHNT and YENEEA. The CDR3 is 16 amino acids. V lost 5 bases to trimming and J lost 4 bases; unmatched junction nucleotides: 8. In DNA, the CDR3 is TGTGCCAGCAGCACGACCGGGACAGGGGATAAAAACATTCAGTACTTC. It is translated as CASSTTGTGDKNIQYF. The whole variable domain, remainder taken from reference TRBV11-3 and TRBJ2-4, is EAGVVQSPRYKIIEKKQPVAFWCNPISGHNTLYWYLQNLGQGPELLIRYENEEAVDDSQLPKDRFSAERLKGVDSTLKIQPAELGDSAVYLCASSTTGTGDKNIQYFGAGTRLSVL.

The chain couples TRBV13 to TRBJ2-7, with 7 bases lining up with TRBD1. V lost 5 bases and J lost 2; bases outside the gene matches: 15. Germline CDR1 PRHDT, CDR2 FYEKMQ (reference sequence). CDR3 size: 17 residues. In DNA form, the CDR3 reads TGTGCCAGCAGCATCCTCGCTCGACAGGGTAGGGCCTACGAGCAGTACTTC. Amino acid sequence: CASSILARQGRAYEQYF.

This rearrangement joins TRBV6-1 to TRBJ1-2, with D tentatively TRBD1 (6 bases). The germline V and J ends were trimmed by 3 bases and 7 bases, with 9 bases remaining between them. The CDR3 extends over 12 amino acids. From germline, CDR1 is MNHNS and CDR2 SASEGT. The CDR3 coding sequence is TGTGCCAGCAGTGATAGGGGGGCTGGCTACACCTTC. Translating gives CASSDRGAGYTF.

The chain joins TRBV5-5 to TRBJ1-5; a weak D match, TRBD1 (6 bases). CDR1 and CDR2 from the germline V gene are SGHKS and YYEKEE (reference sequence). Trimming took off 6 bases at V and 6 bases at J, with 13 bases between the two ends. The CDR3 consists of 13 residues. CDR3 loop: CASTLEGGQPQHF. In DNA form, the CDR3 reads TGTGCCAGCACCCTGGAGGGGGGTCAGCCCCAGCATTTT.

This chain connects TRBV4-2 to TRBJ2-2; D not certain. The CDR3 loop spans 15 amino acids. The V end lost 1 base, the J end lost 1 base, and 7 bases lay between the germline ends. Germline CDR1 reads LGHNA; CDR2 reads YNFKEQ. CDR3 sequence reads: CASSQGAGNTGELFF. The CDR3, as DNA: TGTGCCAGCAGCCAAGGTGCCGGGAACACCGGGGAGCTGTTTTTT.

The V call is TRBV7-9, the J call TRBJ2-1; 14 positions agree with TRBD2. V gave up 1 base and J gave up 5 bases; unmatched junction bases: 7. Germline V CDR1 and CDR2: SEHNR, FQNEAQ (reference sequence). There are 18 residues in the CDR3. DNA for the CDR3: TGTGCCAGCAGCTTAGGCAAAGGGACTAGCGGGGGTGACAATGAGCAGTTCTTC. Residues: CASSLGKGTSGGDNEQFF.

The V call is TRBV4-2, the J call TRBJ2-5, with D perhaps being TRBD1 or TRBD2 (5 bases each). CDR3 length: 16 amino acids. The V gene's germline CDR1 is LGHNA and CDR2 YNFKEQ. Trimming pared 4 bases from V and 5 bases from J, leaving 20 bases between. The CDR3 bases are TGTGCCAGCAGCCTCAGCCAGGGACGGGGCCAGGAGACCCAGTACTTC. Translation: CASSLSQGRGQETQYF.

The rearrangement uses TRBV6-1 and TRBJ2-2; 8 bases agree with TRBD1. The trim removed 7 bases at V and 6 bases at J, leaving 7 bases unmatched. In germline, CDR1 is MNHNS, CDR2 SASEGT. This CDR3 spans 14 amino acids. This CDR3 is CASTMTGVAGELFF. The CDR3 DNA reads TGTGCCAGCACTATGACAGGGGTCGCCGGGGAGCTGTTTTTT.

J is TRBJ2-5 and V is TRBV14; D is unclear. Germline CDR1 reads SGHDN; CDR2 reads FVKESK. This CDR3 has 13 amino acids. V was cut by 3 bases and J by 4 bases, with 9 bases left in between. The CDR3 region has the DNA TGTGCCAGCAGCCATCTCCCGGGAGAGACCCAGTACTTC. It translates to CASSHLPGETQYF.

The chain is built from TRBV5-1 and TRBJ2-1, with D tentatively TRBD2 (5 bases). This CDR3 region has 15 residues. The V and J ends lost 0 bases and 2 bases respectively, with 9 bases between them. The germline V gene has CDR1 SGHRS and CDR2 YFSETQ. CDR3 sequence (DNA): TGCGCCAGCAGCTTGGAAGGGAGTGCCTACAATGAGCAGTTCTTC. It specifies CASSLEGSAYNEQFF.

The rearrangement uses TRBV5-4 and TRBJ2-7, with D possibly matching TRBD1 (6 bases). Deletions cut 1 base from V and 2 bases from J, with 10 bases between. CDR1 is SGHNT and CDR2 is YYREEE in the germline V gene (reference sequence). There are 14 residues in the CDR3. Here the CDR3 DNA reads TGTGCCAGCAGCTTGTCCGGGACAACCTACGAGCAGTACTTC. The encoded protein is CASSLSGTTYEQYF.

This clone was seen just once. The chain uses TRBV5-4 and TRBJ1-1; 7 bases are a match to TRBD1. CDR1 is SGHNT and CDR2 is YYREEE in the germline V gene (reference sequence). The CDR3 is 16 residues long. The V and J ends lost 5 bases and 1 base, in that order; junction bases with no gene match: 11. CDR3 residues: CASRKQGTAPNTEAFF. As DNA, the CDR3 is TGTGCCAGCAGAAAACAGGGGACTGCTCCGAACACTGAAGCTTTCTTT.

The V call is TRBV2, the J call TRBJ1-4; TRBD1 is a possible D gene (5 bases). V was trimmed by 8 bases and J by 7 bases, leaving 14 bases between them. Looked up from germline, CDR1 is SNHLY and CDR2 is FYNNEI. The CDR3 contains 13 residues. CDR3 loop: CASRSGGGEKLFF. CDR3 in DNA: TGTGCCAGCCGGAGCGGGGGAGGTGAAAAACTGTTTTTT.

This chain uses TRBV7-2 with TRBJ1-2; D not resolved. The V end lost 3 bases, the J end lost 13 bases, and 15 bases lay between the germline ends. The CDR3 runs to 12 residues. Germline CDR1 reads SGHTA; CDR2 reads FQGNSA. The CDR3 DNA follows: TGTGCCAGCAGCTTCCCAGGCGACCTTGGCACCTTC. Translated: CASSFPGDLGTF. Full variable domain (missing parts from reference TRBV7-2 and TRBJ1-2): GAGVSQSPSNKVTEKGKDVELRCDPISGHTALYWYRQSLGQGLEFLIYFQGNSAPDKSGLPSDRFSAERTGGSVSTLTIQRTQQEDSAVYLCASSFPGDLGTFGSGTRLTVV.